Shown below are 18 T cell receptor beta chains from a single sample sequenced in a study of early T cells in non-severe SARS-CoV-2 infection. TCRdb itself ran the 5' RACE reads through MiXCR, one entry per CDR3 protein. Seen here are 90,000 to 120,000 distinct CDR3 sequences, approximately 12% observed once, and the top ten hold more than 6.5%. The source material was whole blood. Source of these receptors: an adult who was a healthcare worker with PCR-confirmed SARS-CoV-2 infection or an uninfected control (not recorded which).

The chain is built from TRBV20-1 and TRBJ2-1, with 10 bases identical to TRBD1. Trimming cost V 6 bases and J 7 bases; bases outside gene matches: 9. CDR3 length: 14 residues. Germline V gene sequence: CDR1 DFQATT, CDR2 SNEGSKA (reference sequence). CDR3 loop: CSARDRGRWNEQFF. CDR3 sequence (DNA): TGCAGTGCCCGGGACAGGGGTCGGTGGAATGAGCAGTTCTTC.

This clonotype was counted many times. The J gene is TRBJ1-5, the V gene TRBV5-1, with no clear D. The CDR3 loop spans 12 amino acids. CDR1 and CDR2 from the germline V gene are SGHRS and YFSETQ. The V and J ends lost 10 bases and 4 bases respectively, with 12 bases between them. The CDR3 nucleotides read TGCGCCTCCCCCGACCGGAATCAGCCCCAGCATTTT. As protein: CASPDRNQPQHF.

This clonotype was seen a few times. The CDR3 here is CASSRGLGGDTQYF. CDR3 sequence (DNA): TGTGCCAGCAGCAGGGGTCTAGGTGGAGATACGCAGTATTTT. The chain joins TRBV5-6 to TRBJ2-3, with D maybe TRBD1 (5 bases). V was pared by 4 bases and J by 5 bases, with 14 bases between. This CDR3 comprises 14 residues. The germline gives CDR1 SGHDT, CDR2 YYEEEE.

Only a few counts were recorded for this clonotype. The chain employs TRBV13 and TRBJ2-1; D possibly uses TRBD1 or TRBD2 (5 bases each). Germline V gene data show CDR1 as PRHDT and CDR2 as FYEKMQ (reference sequence). The CDR3 is made up of 15 amino acids. The V and J ends lost 6 bases and 4 bases respectively, with 16 bases between them. The CDR3 DNA follows: TGTGCCAGCAGTCTCTCCCCGGGGCCATACAATGAGCAGTTCTTC. Amino acid sequence: CASSLSPGPYNEQFF.

This CDR3 is CASSGDRTYVDTQYF. Here the CDR3 DNA reads TGTGCCAGCAGCGGGGACAGGACATACGTGGATACGCAGTATTTT. The chain employs TRBV9 and TRBJ2-3; 8 nucleotides line up with TRBD1. Germline CDR1 is SGDLS and CDR2 is YYNGEE. Trimming removed 3 bases from V and 6 bases from J; junction bases left unmatched: 9. The CDR3 covers 15 residues.

The chain has TRBV12-3 or TRBV12-4 and TRBJ2-3; possibly TRBD1 for D (5 bases). Trimming cost V 3 bases and J 1 base, with 11 bases left between them. The CDR3 has 15 residues. The CDR3 sequence: CASSFPGIGTDTQYF. The CDR3, as DNA: TGTGCCAGCAGTTTCCCAGGGATCGGCACAGATACGCAGTATTTT.

The table lists this clonotype with a few counts. The chain is built from TRBV6-1 and TRBJ2-7; D might be TRBD1 (5 bases). Deletions cut 4 bases from V and 0 bases from J, with 10 bases between. The CDR3 extends over 14 amino acids. The V gene's germline CDR1 is MNHNS and CDR2 SASEGT. CDR3 DNA: TGTGCCAGCAGTGGACAGACATTCTCCTACGAGCAGTACTTC. This encodes CASSGQTFSYEQYF.

The CDR3 DNA reads as TGTGCCCCCGGCCAGTCAGATACGCAGTATTTT. Residues: CAPGQSDTQYF. The genes are TRBV7-9 and TRBJ2-3, with D hard to call. Germline V gene data show CDR1 as SEHNR and CDR2 as FQNEAQ (reference sequence). The CDR3 has 11 amino acids. Trimming pared 11 bases from V and 4 bases from J, leaving 10 bases between.

This clonotype was observed a few times. The rearrangement links TRBV7-2 to TRBJ2-3; TRBD2 might be the D (5 bases). This CDR3 comprises 14 residues. V was trimmed by 5 bases and J by 3 bases, leaving 12 bases between them. CDR1 and CDR2 (germline): SGHTA, FQGNSA. The CDR3 coding sequence is TGTGCCAGCAGCCCTCGGGGTAGAACAGATACGCAGTATTTT. It codes for CASSPRGRTDTQYF.

J is TRBJ2-1 and V is TRBV7-9; 7 positions agree with TRBD1. J gave up 4 bases and V 5 bases, and 2 bases lay outside the gene matches. In germline, CDR1 is SEHNR, CDR2 FQNEAQ (reference sequence). The CDR3 spans 13 residues. The CDR3 reads CASSQGQYNEQFF. The CDR3 nucleotides read TGTGCCAGCAGCCAGGGACAGTACAATGAGCAGTTCTTC.

This clonotype was counted many times. The chain has TRBV6-6 and TRBJ2-1; 9 nucleotides align to TRBD2. The CDR3 covers 13 residues. The J segment lost 7 bases and the V segment lost 4 bases, leaving 2 bases of the junction unmatched. The V gene's germline CDR1 is MNHNY and CDR2 SVGAGI (reference sequence). The CDR3 loop is CASSWREGNEQFF. CDR3 DNA: TGTGCCAGCAGTTGGCGGGAGGGGAATGAGCAGTTCTTC.

The V and J genes are TRBV5-1 and TRBJ2-3, with 7 bases that match TRBD1. CDR3 length: 13 amino acids. The germline CDR1 and CDR2 sequences are SGHRS and YFSETQ. Unmatched junction bases numbered 6, after V lost 4 bases and J lost 7 bases. CDR3 sequence (DNA): TGCGCCAGCAGCGACAGGGAGCCCTATACGCAGTATTTT. This translates into CASSDREPYTQYF. Using reference TRBV5-1 and TRBJ2-3 for the parts outside the CDR3, the full variable domain is KAGVTQTPRYLIKTRGQQVTLSCSPISGHRSVSWYQQTPGQGLQFLFEYFSETQRNKGNFPGRFSGRQFSNSRSEMNVSTLELGDSALYLCASSDREPYTQYFGPGTRLTVL.

This clonotype was observed at least ten times. The genes are TRBV20-1 and TRBJ2-1, with 14 nucleotides matching TRBD2. V was pared by 1 base and J by 8 bases, with 16 bases of the junction left unmatched. The CDR3 extends over 19 amino acids. The germline V gene encodes CDR1 DFQATT and CDR2 SNEGSKA (reference sequence). CDR3 region: CSARGIETGTSGSFHEQFF. CDR3 DNA: TGCAGTGCTAGAGGGATCGAAACCGGGACTAGCGGGAGTTTCCATGAGCAGTTCTTC.

This clonotype was counted ten times or more. The gene calls are TRBV18 and TRBJ2-7; D is undetermined. The CDR3 sequence is 12 residues long. V gave up 6 bases and J gave up 4 bases, with 10 bases separating them. Germline CDR1 is KGHSH and CDR2 is LQKENI. CDR3 amino acids: CASSEVGYEQYF. As DNA, the CDR3 is TGTGCCAGCTCGGAAGTTGGTTACGAGCAGTACTTC.

This clonotype appeared many times. The chain couples TRBV6-4 to TRBJ2-5; D is unresolved. Germline V gene data show CDR1 as MRHNA and CDR2 as SNTAGT. The CDR3 covers 14 residues. Trimming pared 4 bases from V and 4 bases from J, leaving 13 bases between. CDR3 in amino acids: CASSVEAWVETQYF. The CDR3 DNA reads TGTGCCAGCAGTGTTGAGGCGTGGGTAGAGACCCAGTACTTC.

This clonotype was recorded many times. This chain joins TRBV13 and TRBJ2-1; weak D call: TRBD2 (6 bases). Germline lookup yields CDR1 PRHDT and CDR2 FYEKMQ (reference sequence). The germline V and J ends were trimmed by 5 bases and 8 bases, with 22 bases remaining between them. There are 16 residues in the CDR3. The CDR3 loop reads CASSGPGLSRRDEQFF. CDR3 nucleotides: TGTGCCAGCAGCGGACCGGGACTTTCAAGGAGGGATGAGCAGTTCTTC. The variable domain in full, completed from reference TRBV13 and TRBJ2-1, reads AAGVIQSPRHLIKEKRETATLKCYPIPRHDTVYWYQQGPGQDPQFLISFYEKMQSDKGSIPDRFSAQQFSDYHSELNMSSLELGDSALYFCASSGPGLSRRDEQFFGPGTRLTVL.

This clonotype has at least ten counts. The rearrangement links TRBV7-2 to TRBJ2-2; weak D call: TRBD2 (5 bases). V gave up 5 bases and J gave up 2 bases, with 12 bases separating them. Germline values: CDR1 SGHTA, CDR2 FQGNSA. This CDR3 has 15 amino acids. The CDR3 DNA is TGTGCCAGCAGCGCGGGTGCCGCAAACACCGGGGAGCTGTTTTTT. As protein: CASSAGAANTGELFF.

This clonotype was recorded many times. The gene calls are TRBV7-6 and TRBJ2-5; D uncertain. CDR3 length equals 12 residues. V lost 1 base and J 5 bases, leaving 5 bases between the germline ends. CDR1 is SGHVS, CDR2 FNYEAQ, per germline. CDR3 sequence (DNA): TGTGCCAGCAGCTTAGGGATGGAGACCCAGTACTTC. Encoded protein: CASSLGMETQYF. Looking up the rest from reference TRBV7-6 and TRBJ2-5 gives the full variable domain: GAGVSQSPRYKVTKRGQDVALRCDPISGHVSLYWYRQALGQGPEFLTYFNYEAQQDKSGLPNDRFSAERPEGSISTLTIQRTEQRDSAMYRCASSLGMETQYFGPGTRLLVL.